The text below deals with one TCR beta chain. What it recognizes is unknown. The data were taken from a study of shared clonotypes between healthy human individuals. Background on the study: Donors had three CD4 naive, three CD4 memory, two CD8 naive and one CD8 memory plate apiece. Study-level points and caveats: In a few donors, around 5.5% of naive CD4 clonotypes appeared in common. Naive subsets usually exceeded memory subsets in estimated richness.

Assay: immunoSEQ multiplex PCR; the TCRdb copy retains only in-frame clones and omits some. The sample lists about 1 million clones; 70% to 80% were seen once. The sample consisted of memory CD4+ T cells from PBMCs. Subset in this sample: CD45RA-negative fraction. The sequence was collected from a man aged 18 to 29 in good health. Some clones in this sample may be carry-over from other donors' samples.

The CDR3 sequence is CAWSARSGIGDEQFF. The CDR3 DNA sequence: TGTGCCTGGAGTGCGCGAAGCGGGATAGGGGATGAGCAGTTCTTC. The chain uses TRBV30 and TRBJ2-1, with 7 positions matching TRBD2. Germline CDR1 is GTSNPN and CDR2 is SVGIG (reference sequence). CDR3 size: 15 residues. V was clipped by 1 base and J by 8 bases; unmatched bases: 11.